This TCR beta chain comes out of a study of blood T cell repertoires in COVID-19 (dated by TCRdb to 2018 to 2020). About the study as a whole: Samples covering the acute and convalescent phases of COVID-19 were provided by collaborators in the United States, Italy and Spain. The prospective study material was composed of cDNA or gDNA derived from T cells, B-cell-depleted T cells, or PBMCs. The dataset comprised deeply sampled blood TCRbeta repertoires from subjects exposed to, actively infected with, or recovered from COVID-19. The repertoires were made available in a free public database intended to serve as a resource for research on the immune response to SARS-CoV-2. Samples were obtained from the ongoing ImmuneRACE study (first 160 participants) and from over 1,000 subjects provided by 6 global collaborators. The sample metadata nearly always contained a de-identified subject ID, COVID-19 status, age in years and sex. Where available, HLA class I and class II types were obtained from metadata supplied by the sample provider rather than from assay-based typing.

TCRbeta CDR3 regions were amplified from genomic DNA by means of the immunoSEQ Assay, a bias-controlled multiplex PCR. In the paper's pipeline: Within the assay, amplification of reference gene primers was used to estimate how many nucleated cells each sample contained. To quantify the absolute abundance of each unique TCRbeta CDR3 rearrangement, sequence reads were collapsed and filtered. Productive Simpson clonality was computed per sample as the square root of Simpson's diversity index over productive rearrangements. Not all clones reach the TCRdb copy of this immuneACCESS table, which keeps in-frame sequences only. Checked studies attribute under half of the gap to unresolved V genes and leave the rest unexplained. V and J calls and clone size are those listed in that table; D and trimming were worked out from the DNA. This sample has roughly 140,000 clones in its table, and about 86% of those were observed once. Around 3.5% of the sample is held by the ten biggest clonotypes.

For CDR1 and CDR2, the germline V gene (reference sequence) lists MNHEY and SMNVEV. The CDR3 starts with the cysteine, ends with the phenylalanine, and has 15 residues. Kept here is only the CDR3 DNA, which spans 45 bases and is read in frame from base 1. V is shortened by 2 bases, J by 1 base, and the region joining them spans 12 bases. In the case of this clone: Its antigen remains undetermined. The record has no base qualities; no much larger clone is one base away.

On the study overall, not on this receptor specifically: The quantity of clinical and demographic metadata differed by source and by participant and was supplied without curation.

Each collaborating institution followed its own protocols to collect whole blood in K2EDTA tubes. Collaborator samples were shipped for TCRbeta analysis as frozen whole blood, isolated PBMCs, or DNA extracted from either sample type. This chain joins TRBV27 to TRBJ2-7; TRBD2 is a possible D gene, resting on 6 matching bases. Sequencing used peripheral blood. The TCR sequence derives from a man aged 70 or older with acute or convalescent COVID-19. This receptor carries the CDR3 CASSLRAGPSYEQYF. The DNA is TGTGCCAGCAGTTTAAGGGCGGGACCGTCCTACGAGCAGTACTTC.